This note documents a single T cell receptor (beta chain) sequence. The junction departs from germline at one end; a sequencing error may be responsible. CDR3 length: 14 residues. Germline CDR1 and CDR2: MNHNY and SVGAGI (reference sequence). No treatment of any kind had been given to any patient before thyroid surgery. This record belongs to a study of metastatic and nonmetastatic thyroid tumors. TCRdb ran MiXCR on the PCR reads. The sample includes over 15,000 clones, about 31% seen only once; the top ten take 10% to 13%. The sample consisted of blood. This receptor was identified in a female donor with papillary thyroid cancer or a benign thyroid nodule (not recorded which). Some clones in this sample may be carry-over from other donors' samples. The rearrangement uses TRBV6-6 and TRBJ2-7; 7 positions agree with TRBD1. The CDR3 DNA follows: TGTGCCAGCAGTAACTCGGGACAGACCCTCGAGCAGTACTTC. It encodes CASSNSGQTLEQYF.